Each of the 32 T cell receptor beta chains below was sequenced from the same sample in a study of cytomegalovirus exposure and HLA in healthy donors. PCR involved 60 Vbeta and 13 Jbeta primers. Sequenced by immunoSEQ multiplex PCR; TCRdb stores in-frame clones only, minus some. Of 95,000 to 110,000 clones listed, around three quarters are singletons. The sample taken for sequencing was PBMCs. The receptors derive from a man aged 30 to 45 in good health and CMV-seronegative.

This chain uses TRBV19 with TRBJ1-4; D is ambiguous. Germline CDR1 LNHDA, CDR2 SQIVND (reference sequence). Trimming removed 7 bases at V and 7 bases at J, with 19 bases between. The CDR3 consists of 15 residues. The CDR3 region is CASTPDTTFGEKLFF. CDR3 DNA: TGTGCCAGTACCCCTGACACAACCTTCGGTGAAAAACTGTTTTTT. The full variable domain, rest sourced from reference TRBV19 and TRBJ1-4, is DGGITQSPKYLFRKEGQNVTLSCEQNLNHDAMYWYRQDPGQGLRLIYYSQIVNDFQKGDIAEGYSVSREKKESFPLTVTSAQKNPTAFYLCASTPDTTFGEKLFFGSGTQLSVL.

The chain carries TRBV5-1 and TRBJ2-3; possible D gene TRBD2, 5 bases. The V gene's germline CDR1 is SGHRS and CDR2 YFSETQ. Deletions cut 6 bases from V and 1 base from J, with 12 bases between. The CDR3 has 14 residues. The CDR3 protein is CASTLLGGTDTQYF. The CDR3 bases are TGCGCCAGCACTCTACTAGGTGGCACAGATACGCAGTATTTT.

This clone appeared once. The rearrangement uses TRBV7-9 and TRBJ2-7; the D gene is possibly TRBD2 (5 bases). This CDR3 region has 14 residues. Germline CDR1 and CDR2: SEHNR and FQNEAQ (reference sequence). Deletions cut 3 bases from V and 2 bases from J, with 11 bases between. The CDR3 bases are TGTGCCAGCAGCTTTACCGGGATCCCCTACGAGCAGTACTTC. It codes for CASSFTGIPYEQYF.

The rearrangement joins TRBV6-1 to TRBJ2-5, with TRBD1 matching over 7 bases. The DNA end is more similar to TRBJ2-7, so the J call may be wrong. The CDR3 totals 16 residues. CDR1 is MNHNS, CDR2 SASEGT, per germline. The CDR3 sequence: CASSKGPGQQGYEQYF. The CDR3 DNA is TGTGCCAGCAGTAAAGGACCGGGACAGCAAGGCTACGAGCAGTACTTC.

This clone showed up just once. CDR3 residues: CASSLESHRPDSYEQYF. In DNA form, the CDR3 reads TGTGCCAGCAGTTTGGAGTCCCACAGGCCCGACTCCTACGAGCAGTACTTC. The gene calls are TRBV28 and TRBJ2-7; possible D gene TRBD1, 5 bases. Germline values: CDR1 MDHEN, CDR2 SYDVKM. The CDR3 is 17 amino acids. V was cut by 3 bases and J by 0 bases, with 18 bases left in between.

CDR3 sequence: CAISESYGLANTGELFF. CDR3 nucleotides: TGTGCCATCAGTGAGTCGTACGGACTAGCGAACACCGGGGAGCTGTTTTTT. This chain links TRBV10-3 with TRBJ2-2, with TRBD2 identical over 7 bases. Trimming cost V 0 bases and J 0 bases; bases outside gene matches: 4. The CDR3 extends over 17 amino acids. Looked up from germline, CDR1 is ENHRY and CDR2 is SYGVKD.

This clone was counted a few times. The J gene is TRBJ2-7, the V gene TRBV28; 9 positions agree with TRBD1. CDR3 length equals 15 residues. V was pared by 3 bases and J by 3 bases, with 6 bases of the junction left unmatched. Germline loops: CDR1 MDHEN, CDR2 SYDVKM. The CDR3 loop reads CASSFWGTGRYEQYF. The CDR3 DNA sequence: TGTGCCAGCAGTTTCTGGGGGACAGGGCGCTACGAGCAGTACTTC.

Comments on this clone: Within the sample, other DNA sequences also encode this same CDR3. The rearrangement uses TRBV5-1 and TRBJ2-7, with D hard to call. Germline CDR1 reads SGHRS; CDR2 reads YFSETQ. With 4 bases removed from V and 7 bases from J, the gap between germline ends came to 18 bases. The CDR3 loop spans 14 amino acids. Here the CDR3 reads CASSPFDEAYEQYF. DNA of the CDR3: TGCGCCAGCAGCCCATTCGACGAGGCTTATGAGCAGTACTTC. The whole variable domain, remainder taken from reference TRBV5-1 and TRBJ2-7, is KAGVTQTPRYLIKTRGQQVTLSCSPISGHRSVSWYQQTPGQGLQFLFEYFSETQRNKGNFPGRFSGRQFSNSRSEMNVSTLELGDSALYLCASSPFDEAYEQYFGPGTRLTVT.

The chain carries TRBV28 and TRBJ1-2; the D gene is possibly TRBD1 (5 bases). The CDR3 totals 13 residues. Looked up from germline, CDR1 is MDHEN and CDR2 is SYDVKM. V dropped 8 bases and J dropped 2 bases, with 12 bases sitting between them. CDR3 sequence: CASLPGGNYGYTF. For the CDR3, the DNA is TGTGCCAGCCTGCCGGGGGGGAACTATGGCTACACCTTC.

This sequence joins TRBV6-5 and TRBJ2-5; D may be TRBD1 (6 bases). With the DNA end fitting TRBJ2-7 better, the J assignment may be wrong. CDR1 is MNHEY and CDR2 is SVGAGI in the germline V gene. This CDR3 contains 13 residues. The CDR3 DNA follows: TGTGCCAGCAGTTCCAGGGGTTCCTACGAGCAGTACTTC. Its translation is CASSSRGSYEQYF.

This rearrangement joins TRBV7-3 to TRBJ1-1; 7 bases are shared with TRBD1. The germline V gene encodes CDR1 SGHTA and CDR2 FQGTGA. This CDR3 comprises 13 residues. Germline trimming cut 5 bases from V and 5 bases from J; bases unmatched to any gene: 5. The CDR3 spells CASSAGQRTEAFF. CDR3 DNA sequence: TGTGCCAGCAGCGCGGGACAGCGGACTGAAGCTTTCTTT.

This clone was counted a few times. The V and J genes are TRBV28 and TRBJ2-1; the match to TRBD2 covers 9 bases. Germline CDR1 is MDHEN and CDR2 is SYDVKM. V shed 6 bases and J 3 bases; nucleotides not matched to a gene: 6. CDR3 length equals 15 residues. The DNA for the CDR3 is TGTGCCAGCAGGAGTCTAGCGGGACTCTACAATGAGCAGTTCTTC. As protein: CASRSLAGLYNEQFF. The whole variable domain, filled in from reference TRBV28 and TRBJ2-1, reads DVKVTQSSRYLVKRTGEKVFLECVQDMDHENMFWYRQDPGLGLRLIYFSYDVKMKEKGDIPEGYSVSREKKERFSLILESASTNQTSMYLCASRSLAGLYNEQFFGPGTRLTVL.

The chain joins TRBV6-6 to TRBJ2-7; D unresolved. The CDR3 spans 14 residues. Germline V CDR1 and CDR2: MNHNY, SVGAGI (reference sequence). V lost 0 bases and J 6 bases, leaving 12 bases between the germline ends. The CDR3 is CASSYSRGWSEQYF. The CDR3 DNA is TGTGCCAGCAGTTACTCGAGAGGCTGGAGCGAGCAGTACTTC.

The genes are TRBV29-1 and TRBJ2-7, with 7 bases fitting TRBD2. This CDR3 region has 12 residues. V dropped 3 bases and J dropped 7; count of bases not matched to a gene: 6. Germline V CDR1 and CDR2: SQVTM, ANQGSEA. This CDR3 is CSVDSGPMEQYF. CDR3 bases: TGCAGCGTTGATAGCGGGCCTATGGAGCAGTACTTC.

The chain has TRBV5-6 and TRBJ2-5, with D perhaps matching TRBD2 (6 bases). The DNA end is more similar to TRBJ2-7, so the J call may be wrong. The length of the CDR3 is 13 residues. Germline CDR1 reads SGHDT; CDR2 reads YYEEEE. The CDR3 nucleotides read TGTGCCAGCAGCTTGCCGGGAGACTACGAGCAGTACTTC. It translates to CASSLPGDYEQYF.

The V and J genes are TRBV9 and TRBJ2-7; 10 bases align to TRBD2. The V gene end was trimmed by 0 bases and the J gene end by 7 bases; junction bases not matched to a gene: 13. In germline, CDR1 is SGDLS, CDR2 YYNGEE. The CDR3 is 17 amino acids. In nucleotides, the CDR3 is TGTGCCAGCAGCGTAGGGGGCGCTAGCGGGGGACTACTGGAGCAGTACTTC. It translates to CASSVGGASGGLLEQYF. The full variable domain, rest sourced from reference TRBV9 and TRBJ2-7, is DSGVTQTPKHLITATGQRVTLRCSPRSGDLSVYWYQQSLDQGLQFLIQYYNGEERAKGNILERFSAQQFPDLHSELNLSSLELGDSALYFCASSVGGASGGLLEQYFGPGTRLTVT.

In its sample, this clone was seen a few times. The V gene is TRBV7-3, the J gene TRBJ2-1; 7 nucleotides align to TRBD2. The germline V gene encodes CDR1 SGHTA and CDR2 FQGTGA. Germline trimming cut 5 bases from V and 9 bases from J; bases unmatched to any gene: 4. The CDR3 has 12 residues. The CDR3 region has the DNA TGTGCCAGCAGCAAGACTAGCACTGAGCAGTTCTTC. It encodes CASSKTSTEQFF. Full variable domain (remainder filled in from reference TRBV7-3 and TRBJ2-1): GAGVSQTPSNKVTEKGKYVELRCDPISGHTALYWYRQSLGQGPEFLIYFQGTGAADDSGLPNDRFFAVRPEGSVSTLKIQRTERGDSAVYLCASSKTSTEQFFGPGTRLTVL.

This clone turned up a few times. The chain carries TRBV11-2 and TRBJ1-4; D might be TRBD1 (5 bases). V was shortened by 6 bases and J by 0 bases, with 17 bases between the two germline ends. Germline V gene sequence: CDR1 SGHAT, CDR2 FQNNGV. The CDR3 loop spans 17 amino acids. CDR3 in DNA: TGTGCCAGCAGACCTGGCCAGGGTTTTCCAACTAATGAAAAACTGTTTTTT. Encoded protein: CASRPGQGFPTNEKLFF. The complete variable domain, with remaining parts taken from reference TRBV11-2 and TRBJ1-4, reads EAGVAQSPRYKIIEKRQSVAFWCNPISGHATLYWYQQILGQGPKLLIQFQNNGVVDDSQLPKDRFSAERLKGVDSTLKIQPAKLEDSAVYLCASRPGQGFPTNEKLFFGSGTQLSVL.

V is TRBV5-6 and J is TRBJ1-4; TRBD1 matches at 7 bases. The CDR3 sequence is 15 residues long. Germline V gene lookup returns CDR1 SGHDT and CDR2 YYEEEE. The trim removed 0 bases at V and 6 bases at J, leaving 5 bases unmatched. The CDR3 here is CASSLDRGRDEKLFF. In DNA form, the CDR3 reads TGTGCCAGCAGCTTGGACAGGGGAAGGGATGAAAAACTGTTTTTT. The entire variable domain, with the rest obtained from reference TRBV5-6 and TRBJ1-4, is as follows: DAGVTQSPTHLIKTRGQQVTLRCSPKSGHDTVSWYQQALGQGPQFIFQYYEEEERQRGNFPDRFSGHQFPNYSSELNVNALLLGDSALYLCASSLDRGRDEKLFFGSGTQLSVL.

This chain's CDR3 is CASSQKADSRETQYF. In DNA form, the CDR3 reads TGCGCCAGCAGCCAGAAAGCGGACAGCCGGGAGACCCAGTACTTC. The chain links TRBV4-1 to TRBJ2-5; D is possibly TRBD1 (6 bases). Between the trimmed V and J ends, which lost 3 bases and 5 bases, there was a span of 16 bases. Germline CDR1 MGHRA, CDR2 YSYEKL. This CDR3 region has 15 residues.

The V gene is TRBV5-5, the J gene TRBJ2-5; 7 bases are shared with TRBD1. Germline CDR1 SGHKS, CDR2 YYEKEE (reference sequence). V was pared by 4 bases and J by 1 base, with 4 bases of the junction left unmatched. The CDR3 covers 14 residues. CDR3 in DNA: TGTGCCAGCAGCGGGACAGCCGGCCAAGAGACCCAGTACTTC. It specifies CASSGTAGQETQYF.

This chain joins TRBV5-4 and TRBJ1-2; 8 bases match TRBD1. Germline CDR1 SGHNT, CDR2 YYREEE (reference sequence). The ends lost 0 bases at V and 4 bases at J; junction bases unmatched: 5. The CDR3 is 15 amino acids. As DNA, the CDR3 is TGTGCCAGCAGCTTGGAGGCCGGGACAGGCTATGGCTACACCTTC. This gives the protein CASSLEAGTGYGYTF.

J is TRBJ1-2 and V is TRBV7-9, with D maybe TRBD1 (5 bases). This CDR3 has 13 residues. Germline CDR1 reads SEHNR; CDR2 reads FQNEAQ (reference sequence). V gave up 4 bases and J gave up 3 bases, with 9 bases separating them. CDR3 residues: CASSYSGDYGYTF. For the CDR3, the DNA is TGTGCCAGCAGCTACTCGGGGGACTATGGCTACACCTTC.

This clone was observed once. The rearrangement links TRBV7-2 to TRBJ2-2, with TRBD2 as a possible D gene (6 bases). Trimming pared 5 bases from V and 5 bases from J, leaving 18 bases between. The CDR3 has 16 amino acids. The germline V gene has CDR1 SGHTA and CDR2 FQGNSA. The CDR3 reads CASSLRVGTFTGELFF. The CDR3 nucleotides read TGTGCCAGCAGCCTACGCGTAGGGACTTTTACCGGGGAGCTGTTTTTT.

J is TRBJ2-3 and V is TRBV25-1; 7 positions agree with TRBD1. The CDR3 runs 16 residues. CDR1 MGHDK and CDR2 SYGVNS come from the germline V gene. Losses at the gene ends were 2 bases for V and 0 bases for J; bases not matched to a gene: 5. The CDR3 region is CASSEGARGSTDTQYF. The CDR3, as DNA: TGTGCCAGCAGTGAAGGGGCCAGGGGGAGCACAGATACGCAGTATTTT.

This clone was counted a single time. This CDR3 reads CAWRGGKANYGYTF. The CDR3, as DNA: TGTGCCTGGAGGGGAGGAAAAGCTAACTATGGCTACACCTTC. The chain recombines TRBV30 with TRBJ1-2, with unresolved D. The CDR3 sequence is 14 residues long. Germline values: CDR1 GTSNPN, CDR2 SVGIG (reference sequence). The germline V and J ends were trimmed by 3 bases and 0 bases, with 11 bases remaining between them.

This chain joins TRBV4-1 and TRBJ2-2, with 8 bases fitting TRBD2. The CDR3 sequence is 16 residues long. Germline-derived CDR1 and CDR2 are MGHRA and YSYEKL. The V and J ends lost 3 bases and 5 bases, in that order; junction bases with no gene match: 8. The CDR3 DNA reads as TGCGCCAGCAGCCAGTCCGGGGGGGCGAGGACCGGGGAGCTGTTTTTT. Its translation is CASSQSGGARTGELFF.

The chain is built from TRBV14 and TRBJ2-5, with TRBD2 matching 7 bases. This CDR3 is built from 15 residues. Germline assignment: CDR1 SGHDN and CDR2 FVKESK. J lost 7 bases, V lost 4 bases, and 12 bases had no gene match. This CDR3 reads CASSPPGAGGGTQYF. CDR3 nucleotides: TGTGCCAGCAGCCCCCCGGGAGCCGGCGGGGGGACCCAGTACTTC.

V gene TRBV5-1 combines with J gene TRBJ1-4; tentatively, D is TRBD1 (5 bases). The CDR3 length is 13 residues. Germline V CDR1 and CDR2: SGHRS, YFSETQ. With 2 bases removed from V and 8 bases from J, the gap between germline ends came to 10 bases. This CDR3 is CASSLGESEKLFF. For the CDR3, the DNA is TGCGCCAGCAGCTTAGGGGAATCGGAAAAACTGTTTTTT.

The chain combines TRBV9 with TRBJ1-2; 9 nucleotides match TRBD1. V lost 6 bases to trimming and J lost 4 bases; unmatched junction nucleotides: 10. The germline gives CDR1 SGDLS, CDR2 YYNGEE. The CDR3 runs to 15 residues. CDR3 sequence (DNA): TGTGCCAGCACCGAGGGAGGGACAGGGTCCTATGGCTACACCTTC. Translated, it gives CASTEGGTGSYGYTF. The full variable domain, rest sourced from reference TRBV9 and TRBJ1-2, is DSGVTQTPKHLITATGQRVTLRCSPRSGDLSVYWYQQSLDQGLQFLIQYYNGEERAKGNILERFSAQQFPDLHSELNLSSLELGDSALYFCASTEGGTGSYGYTFGSGTRLTVV.

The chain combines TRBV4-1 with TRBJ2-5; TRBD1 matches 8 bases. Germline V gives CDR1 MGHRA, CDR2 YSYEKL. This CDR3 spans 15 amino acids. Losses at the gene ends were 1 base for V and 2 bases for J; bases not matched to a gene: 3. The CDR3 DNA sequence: TGCGCCAGCAGCCAAGGGACAGGGATACAAGAGACCCAGTACTTC. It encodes CASSQGTGIQETQYF.

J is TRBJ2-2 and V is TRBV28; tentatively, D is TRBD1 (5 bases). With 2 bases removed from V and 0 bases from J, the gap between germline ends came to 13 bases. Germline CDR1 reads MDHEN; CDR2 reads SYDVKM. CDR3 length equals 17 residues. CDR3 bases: TGTGCCAGCAGTTTAAACCTGGGGCGCCCGAACACCGGGGAGCTGTTTTTT. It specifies CASSLNLGRPNTGELFF.